Each of the 12 T cell receptor beta chains below was sequenced from the same sample in a study of T cell clonality in common variable immunodeficiency. Assay: immunoSEQ multiplex PCR; the TCRdb copy retains only in-frame clones and omits some. In total the sample includes around 39,000 clones, none of them seen once. Sequencing was performed on peripheral blood mononuclear cells. These receptors were collected from a person between 18 and 69 years old in good health.

This clone showed up many times. The CDR3 end is not reached by the read, which stops 3 residues before it; the germline J gene fills it in. The rearrangement uses TRBV30 and TRBJ1-5, with 7 bases that match TRBD1. With 4 bases clipped from V and 0 bases from J, the junction kept 15 bases outside the gene matches. The CDR3 totals 18 residues. Germline values: CDR1 GTSNPN, CDR2 SVGIG (reference sequence). The chain's CDR3 is CAWNPGTDNIYSNQPQHF. The CDR3 bases that were read are TGTGCCTGGAACCCCGGGACAGACAACATCTATAGCAATCAGCCC. Full variable domain (outside the CDR3, taken from reference TRBV30 and TRBJ1-5): SQTIHQWPATLVQPVGSPLSLECTVEGTSNPNLYWYRQAAGRGLQLLFYSVGIGQISSEVPQNLSASRPQDRQFILSSKKLLLSDSGFYLCAWNPGTDNIYSNQPQHFGDGTRLSIL.

This clone was picked up many times. The read halts 3 residues ahead of the CDR3 end, with the missing end drawn from the germline J gene. The V and J genes are TRBV19 and TRBJ2-1, with D possibly TRBD2 on 5 matching bases. CDR3 length equals 17 residues. V was shortened by 5 bases and J by 0 bases, with 17 bases between the two germline ends. In germline, CDR1 is LNHDA, CDR2 SQIVND (reference sequence). The DNA read from the CDR3 is TGTGCCAGTAGTTCTCCCACTAGAAAGGGCTCCTACAATGAG. It is translated as CASSSPTRKGSYNE. The whole CDR3 is CASSSPTRKGSYNEQFF. The whole variable domain, filled in from reference TRBV19 and TRBJ2-1, reads DGGITQSPKYLFRKEGQNVTLSCEQNLNHDAMYWYRQDPGQGLRLIYYSQIVNDFQKGDIAEGYSVSREKKESFPLTVTSAQKNPTAFYLCASSSPTRKGSYNEQFFGPGTRLTVL.

This clone was counted at least ten times. The DNA ends 3 residues before the CDR3 does, and the rest of the CDR3 is filled in from the germline J gene. The J gene is TRBJ2-7, the V gene TRBV20-1; possibly TRBD2 for D (5 bases). Trimming removed 1 base at V and 2 bases at J, with 15 bases between. This CDR3 is built from 15 residues. Per the germline V gene, CDR1 is DFQATT and CDR2 is SNEGSKA (reference sequence). This CDR3 reads CSARAWRQEAYEQYF. The sequenced part of the CDR3 DNA is TGCAGTGCTAGAGCCTGGAGGCAGGAAGCCTACGAG.

This clone was seen repeatedly, ten times or more. With the read ending 3 residues before the CDR3 end, the germline J gene is used to fill in that end. The chain couples TRBV20-1 to TRBJ2-1; weak D call: TRBD2 (6 bases). Germline CDR1 reads DFQATT; CDR2 reads SNEGSKA (reference sequence). The CDR3 totals 15 residues. V dropped 1 base and J dropped 5 bases, with 15 bases sitting between them. The CDR3 bases that were read are TGCAGTGCTAGAGCTCGGGACTTCCATCACAATGAG. It specifies CSARARDFHHNE. The entire CDR3 is CSARARDFHHNEQFF.

This clone was counted at least ten times. The read falls 3 residues short of the CDR3 end, and the missing part is taken from the germline J gene. This chain joins TRBV19 and TRBJ1-2; 7 bases line up with TRBD1. J gave up 4 bases and V 5 bases, and 10 bases lay outside the gene matches. The CDR3 covers 15 residues. CDR1 and CDR2 from the germline V gene are LNHDA and SQIVND (reference sequence). The CDR3 loop reads CASSSGTVALYGYTF. The covered CDR3 bases are TGTGCCAGTAGTTCCGGGACAGTCGCTCTCTATGGC.

This clone was picked up many times. The read is 3 residues too short to cover the CDR3 end, so that end is filled in from the germline J gene. The chain uses TRBV4-2 and TRBJ2-2; tentatively, D is TRBD2 (5 bases). The CDR3 loop spans 15 amino acids. V dropped 2 bases and J dropped 1 base, with 8 bases sitting between them. CDR1 and CDR2 from the germline V gene are LGHNA and YNFKEQ. The sequenced CDR3 bases are TGTGCCAGCAGCCAACCTACTAGGAACACCGGGGAG. This gives the protein CASSQPTRNTGE. The whole CDR3 protein is CASSQPTRNTGELFF.

This clone was recorded at least ten times. The read ends 3 residues shy of where the CDR3 ends; the end is completed using the germline J gene. The chain joins TRBV5-1 to TRBJ2-7; a weak D match, TRBD1 (6 bases). Looked up from germline, CDR1 is SGHRS and CDR2 is YFSETQ. The V end lost 0 bases, the J end lost 2 bases, and 9 bases lay between the germline ends. The CDR3 is 14 residues long. The CDR3 protein is CASSLGTAPYEQYF. The sequenced CDR3 bases are TGCGCCAGCAGCTTGGGGACAGCGCCCTACGAG.

This clone came up many times. The sequence runs out 3 residues before the end of the CDR3; the remainder is reconstructed from the germline J gene. V and J are TRBV2 and TRBJ2-5; 12 nucleotides align to TRBD2. The CDR3 runs to 15 residues. The germline CDR1 and CDR2 sequences are SNHLY and FYNNEI. V lost 6 bases, J lost 5 bases, and 7 bases stayed unmatched. The CDR3 sequence: CASSLTSGRRETQYF. CDR3 DNA (partial): TGTGCCAGCAGCTTGACTAGCGGGAGACGGGAGACC.

This clone was found many times. The read finishes 3 residues shy of the CDR3 end, and the germline J gene is used to complete it. The gene calls are TRBV7-9 and TRBJ1-4; D is undetermined. Germline assignment: CDR1 SEHNR and CDR2 FQNEAQ (reference sequence). CDR3 length: 15 amino acids. The V and J ends lost 1 base and 4 bases respectively, with 10 bases between them. The CDR3 loop is CASSLDSTDNEKLFF. The DNA read from the CDR3 is TGTGCCAGCAGCTTAGACAGTACAGATAATGAAAAA.

This clone was seen at least ten times. The read is 3 residues too short to cover the CDR3 end, so that end is filled in from the germline J gene. V and J are TRBV5-1 and TRBJ2-1, with 7 bases matching TRBD2. V lost 2 bases, J lost 0 bases, and 5 bases stayed unmatched. Germline lookup yields CDR1 SGHRS and CDR2 YFSETQ. The CDR3 consists of 16 residues. The sequenced part of the CDR3 DNA is TGCGCCAGCAGCTTAAAGGGACTAAACTCCTACAATGAG. Its protein is CASSLKGLNSYNE. The complete CDR3 reads CASSLKGLNSYNEQFF.

This clone was counted at least ten times. Read data end 3 residues before the CDR3 end; the end is taken from the germline J gene. The V and J genes are TRBV6-4 and TRBJ1-2; TRBD1 might be the D (5 bases). V lost 2 bases to trimming and J lost 6 bases, with 19 bases between them. This CDR3 has 16 residues. Germline values: CDR1 MRHNA, CDR2 SNTAGT. The CDR3 DNA, read in part, is TGTGCCAGCAGTGACAGTGACAGCCCTACCCTCCATGGC. It encodes CASSDSDSPTLHG. The entire CDR3 protein is CASSDSDSPTLHGYTF.

This clone was seen ten or more times. The read halts 3 residues ahead of the CDR3 end, with the missing end drawn from the germline J gene. The V gene is TRBV5-1, the J gene TRBJ1-3; a possible D gene is TRBD1 (5 bases). The germline V gene encodes CDR1 SGHRS and CDR2 YFSETQ. CDR3 length: 16 residues. V was shortened by 4 bases and J by 0 bases, with 14 bases between the two germline ends. The sequenced part of the CDR3 DNA is TGCGCCAGCAGCGAGACAGTCCTGAGCTCTGGAAACACC. Translating it yields CASSETVLSSGNT. The entire CDR3 is CASSETVLSSGNTIYF.